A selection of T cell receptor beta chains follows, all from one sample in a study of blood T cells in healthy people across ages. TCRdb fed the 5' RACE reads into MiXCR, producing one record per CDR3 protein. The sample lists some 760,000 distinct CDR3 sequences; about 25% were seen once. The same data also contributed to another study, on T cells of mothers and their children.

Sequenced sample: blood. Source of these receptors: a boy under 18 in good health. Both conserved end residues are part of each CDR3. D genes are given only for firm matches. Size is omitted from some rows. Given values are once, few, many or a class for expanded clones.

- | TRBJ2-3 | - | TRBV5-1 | TGCGCCAGCAGCTTGTACGGGACTGTCTCAGATACGCAGTATTTT | CASSLYGTVSDTQYF
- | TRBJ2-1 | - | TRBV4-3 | TGCGCCAGCAGCCAAGTGCGGGGGCCCCATGGAGAGCAGTTCTTC | CASSQVRGPHGEQFF
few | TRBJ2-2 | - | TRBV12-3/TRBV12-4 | TGTGCCAGCAGTTTAAGTGGGGCCGACACCGGGGAGCTGTTTTTT | CASSLSGADTGELFF
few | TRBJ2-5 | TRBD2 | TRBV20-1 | TGCAGTGCCGACTTGGCGGGGGGTGGCCAAGAGACCCAGTACTTC | CSADLAGGGQETQYF
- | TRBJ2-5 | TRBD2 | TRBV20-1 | TGCAGTGCTAGACGTCTAGCGGGAGTAGAGACCCAGTACTTC | CSARRLAGVETQYF
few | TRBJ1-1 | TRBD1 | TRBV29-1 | TGCAGCGTGGTACTGACAGGGGTGAACACTGAAGCTTTCTTT | CSVVLTGVNTEAFF
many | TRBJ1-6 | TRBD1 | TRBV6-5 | TGTGCCAGCAGCTCGACAGGGGATTCACCCCTCCACTTT | CASSSTGDSPLHF
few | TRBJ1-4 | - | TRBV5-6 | TGTGCCAGCAGCCTGGGAGACCTCGAACTGTTTTTT | CASSLGDLELFF
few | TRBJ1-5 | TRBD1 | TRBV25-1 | TGTGCCAGCAGTGAGCAGGGGGGACAGGGGAACAATCAGCCCCAGCATTTT | CASSEQGGQGNNQPQHF
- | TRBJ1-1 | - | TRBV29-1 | TGCAGCGTTGATGACAGGAACACTGAAGCTTTCTTT | CSVDDRNTEAFF
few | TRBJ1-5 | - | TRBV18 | TGTGCCAGCTCACCGGCGGATCTACAGCCCCAGCATTTT | CASSPADLQPQHF
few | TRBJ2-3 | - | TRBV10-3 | TGTGCCATCCGGGACAACACAGATACGCAGTATTTT | CAIRDNTDTQYF
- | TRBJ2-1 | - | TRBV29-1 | TGCAGCTGCGGGGACAATGAGCAGTTCTTC | CSCGDNEQFF
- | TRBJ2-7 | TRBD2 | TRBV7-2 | TGTGCCAGCAGCCGAATTACCCAGCGGGGGGGCTACGAGCAGTACTTC | CASSRITQRGGYEQYF
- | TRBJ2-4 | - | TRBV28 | TGTGCCAGCAGTGTCCCCGGTGGGCATAACGGGGACATTCAGTACTTC | CASSVPGGHNGDIQYF
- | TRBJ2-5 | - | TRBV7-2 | TGTGCCAGCAGCTTAGCAATCCGGGAGACCCAGTACTTC | CASSLAIRETQYF
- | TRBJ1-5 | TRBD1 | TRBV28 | TGTGCCAGCAGTTTCAGGGGGACAGTTAGTTGGCCCCAGCATTTT | CASSFRGTVSWPQHF
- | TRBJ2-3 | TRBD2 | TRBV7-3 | TGTGCCAGCAGCTTATCTGGCGGGGGTCCCACAGATACGCAGTATTTT | CASSLSGGGPTDTQYF
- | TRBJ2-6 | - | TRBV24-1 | TGTGCCATCGCCTTCGGCTCTGGGGCCAACGTCCTGACTTTC | CAIAFGSGANVLTF
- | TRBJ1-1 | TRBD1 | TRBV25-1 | TGTGCCAGCAGCCCTGGACAGGGGAGAAACACTGAAGCTTTCTTT | CASSPGQGRNTEAFF
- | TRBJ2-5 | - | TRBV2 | TGTGCCAGCAACCAGCTCGGGGGCCAAGAGACCCAGTACTTC | CASNQLGGQETQYF
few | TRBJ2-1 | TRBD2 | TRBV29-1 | TGCAGCGTTGGGACTAGCGGAGGGGGGAATGAGCAGTTCTTC | CSVGTSGGGNEQFF
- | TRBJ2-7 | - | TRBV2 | TGTGCCAGCGACTCCCGGGACAAAGCCTACGAGCGGTACTTC | CASDSRDKAYERYF
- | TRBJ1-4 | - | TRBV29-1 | TGCAGCGTCGTTGATCAGGGAAAACTGTTTTTT | CSVVDQGKLFF
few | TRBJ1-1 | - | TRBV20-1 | TGCAGTGCTCTAAGACAGTACACTGAAGCTTTCTTT | CSALRQYTEAFF
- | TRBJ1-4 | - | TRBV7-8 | TGTGCCAGCAGCTCACCGGTAGGGTATGGAGAAAAACTGTTTTTT | CASSSPVGYGEKLFF
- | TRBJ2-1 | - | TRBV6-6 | TGTGCCAGCGGGTTGACAGCCCAGGTTGGCGATGAGCAGTTCTTC | CASGLTAQVGDEQFF
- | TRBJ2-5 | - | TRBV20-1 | TGCAGTGCTTGGACAGCCGGGGAGACCCAGTACTTC | CSAWTAGETQYF
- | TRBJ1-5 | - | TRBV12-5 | TGTGCTAGTGCCGGGCTACCCCAGCATTTT | CASAGLPQHF
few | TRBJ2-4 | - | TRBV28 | TGTGCCAGCAGTTTTCCGGCGGGACCTTTTAGACAGTACTTC | CASSFPAGPFRQYF
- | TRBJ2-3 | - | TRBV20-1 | TGCAGTGTGGCAGGGAGTGTCGATACGCAGTATTTT | CSVAGSVDTQYF
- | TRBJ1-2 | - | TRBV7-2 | TGTGCCAGCAGCTCCGCAGCTGACAGGTCCTATGGCTACACCTTC | CASSSAADRSYGYTF
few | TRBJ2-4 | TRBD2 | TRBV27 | TGTGCCAGCAGTTCGCGGGGGGCCCCCGCAAACATTCAGTACTTC | CASSSRGAPANIQYF
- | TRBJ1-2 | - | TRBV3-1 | TGTGCCAGCAGCCGGGGGCCAGGCGGCTATGGCTACACCTTC | CASSRGPGGYGYTF
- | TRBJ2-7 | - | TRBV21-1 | TGTGCCAGCAGCACCCCAGCTAGATACGAGCAGTACTTC | CASSTPARYEQYF
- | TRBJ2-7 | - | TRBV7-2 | TGTGCCAGCAGCTTAGCGCAGCAGGTCTACGAGCAGTACTTC | CASSLAQQVYEQYF
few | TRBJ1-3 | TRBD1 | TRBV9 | TGTGCCAGCAGCGAGGGGGACAGGGGATCAGGAAACACCATATATTTT | CASSEGDRGSGNTIYF
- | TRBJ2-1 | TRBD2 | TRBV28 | TGTGCCAGCACCTCGACTACTAGCGGGACCCCCTACAATGAGCAGTTCTTC | CASTSTTSGTPYNEQFF
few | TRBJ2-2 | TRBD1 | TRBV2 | TGTGCCAGCAGTGGACAGGGGACCGGGGAGCTGTTTTTT | CASSGQGTGELFF
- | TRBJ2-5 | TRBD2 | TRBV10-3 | TGTGCCATCAGAGAACCTGGGGCTAGCGGGAGTGGCGAGACCCAGTACTTC | CAIREPGASGSGETQYF
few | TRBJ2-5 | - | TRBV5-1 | TGCGCCAGCAGCTTGACAGGCCCTTGGTACCAAGAGACCCAGTACTTC | CASSLTGPWYQETQYF
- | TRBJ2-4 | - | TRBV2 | TGTGCCAGCATGTCCGGCAGGGGTGGGAAAAACATTCAGTACTTC | CASMSGRGGKNIQYF
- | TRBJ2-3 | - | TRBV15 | TGTGCCACCAGCAGAGATAGCCAGGGTAATACGCAGTATTTT | CATSRDSQGNTQYF
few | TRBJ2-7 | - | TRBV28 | TGTGCCAGCAGTCGACAGGCAATCTCCTCCTACGAGCAGTACTTC | CASSRQAISSYEQYF
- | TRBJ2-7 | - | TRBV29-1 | TGCAGCGTTGTTCTTGATCCGGCCCTCGAGCAGTACTTC | CSVVLDPALEQYF
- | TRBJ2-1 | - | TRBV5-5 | TGTGCCAGCAGCCCGGGGGTTTGGAAGGAGTATGAGCAGTTCTTC | CASSPGVWKEYEQFF
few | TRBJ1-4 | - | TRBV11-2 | TGTGCCAGCAGCTTTGGAGACAATGAAATACTGTTTTTT | CASSFGDNEILFF
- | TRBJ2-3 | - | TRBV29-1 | TGCAGCGTTAGAAGCACAGATACGCAGTATTTT | CSVRSTDTQYF
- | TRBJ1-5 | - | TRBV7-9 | TGTGCCAGCAGCCCTGAAGGGCGCGGGCAGCCCCAGCATTTT | CASSPEGRGQPQHF
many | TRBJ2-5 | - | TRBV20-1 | TGCAGTGCTAGAAAGGGGGAGACCCAGTACTTC | CSARKGETQYF
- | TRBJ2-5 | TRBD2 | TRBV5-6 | TGTGCCAGCAGCTCCGCGGGACTAGCCCTTAGCAAAGAGACCCAGTACTTC | CASSSAGLALSKETQYF
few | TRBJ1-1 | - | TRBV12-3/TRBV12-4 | TGTGCCAGCAGTGAAACCATGATCACTGAAGCTTTCTTT | CASSETMITEAFF
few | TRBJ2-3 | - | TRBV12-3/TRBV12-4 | TGTGCCAGCAGCTCGGACACCGACGGCCCAGATACGCAGTATTTT | CASSSDTDGPDTQYF
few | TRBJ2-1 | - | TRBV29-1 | TGCAGCGCCCTGAGCGGAAATGAGCAGTTCTTC | CSALSGNEQFF
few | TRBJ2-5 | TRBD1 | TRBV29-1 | TGCAGCGTCTCCGATAGGGACAGGGTGCCCCAAGAGACCCAGTACTTC | CSVSDRDRVPQETQYF
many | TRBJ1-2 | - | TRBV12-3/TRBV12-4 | TGTGCCAGCAGTTGGCTGGACGGCTACACCTTC | CASSWLDGYTF
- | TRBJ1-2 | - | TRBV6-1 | TGTGCCAGCAGTGAATCGGTGTCCCCTCAGATTTATGGCTACACCTTC | CASSESVSPQIYGYTF
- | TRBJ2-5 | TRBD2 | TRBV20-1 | TGCAGTGCTCGTCTCCCCAAAGGGGAGGGAGAGACCCAGTACTTC | CSARLPKGEGETQYF
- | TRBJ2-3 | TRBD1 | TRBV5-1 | TGCGCCAGCAGCTTCGGCGGGACAGGGAGACTCACAGATACGCAGTATTTT | CASSFGGTGRLTDTQYF
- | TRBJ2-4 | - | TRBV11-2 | TGTGCCAGCAGCTTAGACTTCAGGCCTCAGTACTTC | CASSLDFRPQYF